The 7 T cell receptor beta chains presented below share a single source sample, sequenced in a study of T cell clonotyping in hematopoietic cell transplantation. Repertoires were generated with immunoSEQ multiplex PCR, while TCRdb's copy carries only in-frame clones and drops some. The table includes some 5,900 clones, just under 80% detected once. The starting material was peripheral blood mononuclear cells, obtained 180 days after allogeneic stem cell transplant. The source is a male patient aged 70 to 80 who had an allogeneic stem cell transplant from an unrelated donor, so T cells may come from the graft donor. Some clones in this sample may be carry-over from other donors' samples.

The chain joins TRBV7-9 to TRBJ1-1, with unresolved D. Trimming shortened V by 5 bases and J by 1 base, and 8 bases separated the two germline ends. Germline V gene lookup returns CDR1 SEHNR and CDR2 FQNEAQ (reference sequence). The CDR3 totals 13 residues. The CDR3 region is CASSRWWNTEAFF. CDR3 nucleotide sequence: TGTGCCAGCAGCCGATGGTGGAACACTGAAGCTTTCTTT.

This chain connects TRBV2 to TRBJ2-1, with 12 bases matching TRBD2. From germline, CDR1 is SNHLY and CDR2 FYNNEI. The CDR3 extends over 15 amino acids. Germline trimming cut 4 bases from V and 6 bases from J; bases unmatched to any gene: 4. In DNA form, the CDR3 reads TGTGCCAGCAGTGGGCGGACTAGCGGGACCAATGAGCAGTTCTTC. As protein: CASSGRTSGTNEQFF.

This clone turned up a few times. This rearrangement joins TRBV29-1 to TRBJ2-7; tentatively, D is TRBD2 (5 bases). The germline V gene encodes CDR1 SQVTM and CDR2 ANQGSEA. CDR3 size: 13 residues. The V and J ends lost 4 bases and 5 bases respectively, with 15 bases between them. Written as DNA, the CDR3 is TGCAGCGTTGGATTAGGCGGGTGGGACGAGCAGTACTTC. Its protein is CSVGLGGWDEQYF.

This clone was seen only once. This sequence joins TRBV6-5 and TRBJ2-7, with 8 bases lining up with TRBD2. There are 14 residues in the CDR3. The V and J ends lost 4 bases and 2 bases, in that order; junction bases with no gene match: 4. The germline gives CDR1 MNHEY, CDR2 SVGAGI. CDR3 sequence reads: CASSSQRGPYEQYF. CDR3 in DNA: TGTGCCAGCAGTTCCCAGCGGGGGCCCTACGAGCAGTACTTC.

The V gene is TRBV9, the J gene TRBJ1-3; D not resolved. The CDR3 extends over 15 amino acids. V lost 4 bases and J lost 0, with 11 bases in between. Germline V CDR1 and CDR2: SGDLS, YYNGEE. CDR3 sequence: CASSLDGNSGNTIYF. CDR3 sequence (DNA): TGTGCCAGCAGCCTGGACGGGAACTCTGGAAACACCATATATTTT.

This chain uses TRBV4-2 with TRBJ2-5; the match to TRBD2 covers 14 bases. This CDR3 has 18 residues. V gave up 1 base and J gave up 4 bases; unmatched junction bases: 8. Germline V CDR1 and CDR2: LGHNA, YNFKEQ. CDR3 sequence: CASSQGGTSGGLGETQYF. As DNA, the CDR3 is TGTGCCAGCAGCCAAGGGGGGACTAGCGGGGGCCTGGGAGAGACCCAGTACTTC.

This clone was counted between two and nine times. V gene TRBV6-5 combines with J gene TRBJ1-2; 8 bases map to TRBD1. The junction had 7 bases not matched to a gene; V was cut back by 4 bases and J by 6 bases. CDR1 is MNHEY, CDR2 SVGAGI, per germline. The CDR3 consists of 14 residues. The CDR3 DNA sequence: TGTGCCAGCAGTTCCCCAGGGGGCGCCCATGGCTACACCTTC. Translating gives CASSSPGGAHGYTF.